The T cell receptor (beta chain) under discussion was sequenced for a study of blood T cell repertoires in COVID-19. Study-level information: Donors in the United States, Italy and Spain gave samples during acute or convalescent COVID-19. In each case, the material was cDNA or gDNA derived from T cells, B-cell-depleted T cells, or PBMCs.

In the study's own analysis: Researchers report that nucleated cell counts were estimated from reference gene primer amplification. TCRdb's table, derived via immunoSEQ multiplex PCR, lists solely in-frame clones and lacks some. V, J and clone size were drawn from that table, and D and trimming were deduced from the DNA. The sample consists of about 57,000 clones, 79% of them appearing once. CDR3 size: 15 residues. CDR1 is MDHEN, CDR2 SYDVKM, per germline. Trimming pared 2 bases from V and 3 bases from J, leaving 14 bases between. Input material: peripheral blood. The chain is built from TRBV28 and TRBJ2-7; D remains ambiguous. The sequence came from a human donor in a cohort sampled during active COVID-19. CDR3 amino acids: CASSLPSGVGYEQYF. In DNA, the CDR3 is TGTGCCAGCAGTTTACCCTCCGGAGTTGGCTACGAGCAGTACTTC.